Below, 26 T cell receptor beta chains from the same sample are listed, as sequenced in a study of sequential checkpoint blockade in melanoma. The treatment here: randomized to nivolumab then ipilimumab (arm A) or the reverse (arm B). Assay: immunoSEQ multiplex PCR; the TCRdb copy retains only in-frame clones and omits some. Among 2,500 or so clones listed, around 27% were seen once. The material was tumor tissue (inferred from file names), obtained from a patient given nivolumab and ipilimumab in sequence. The receptor source for this set is a human donor with melanoma.

This clone was observed a few times. The rearrangement links TRBV10-3 to TRBJ2-7; D unclear. Germline CDR1 ENHRY, CDR2 SYGVKD. The CDR3 runs 13 residues. The V and J ends lost 4 bases and 6 bases respectively, with 13 bases between them. The CDR3 nucleotides are TGTGCCATCAGTGGAGGCCGTTTTGGCGAGCAGTACTTC. Its protein is CAISGGRFGEQYF.

The CDR3 region is CASSTPGGGRETQYF. The CDR3 nucleotides are TGTGCCAGCAGCACCCCCGGGGGGGGCAGGGAGACCCAGTACTTC. V gene TRBV6-8 combines with J gene TRBJ2-5; 8 nucleotides line up with TRBD2. Germline CDR1 and CDR2: MNHGY and SAAAGT. The CDR3 is made up of 15 amino acids. J was trimmed by 5 bases and V by 6 bases; bases with no gene match: 11.

Only a few counts were recorded for this clone. This chain uses TRBV6-8 with TRBJ1-4, with 7 positions matching TRBD1. CDR1 is MNHGY and CDR2 is SAAAGT in the germline V gene. Losses at the gene ends were 4 bases for V and 6 bases for J; bases not matched to a gene: 11. This CDR3 spans 16 amino acids. In DNA, the CDR3 is TGTGCCAGCAGTTCGAGCGGCGCAGGGGGGGATGAAAAACTGTTTTTT. Protein: CASSSSGAGGDEKLFF.

This clone was seen a handful of times. The chain carries TRBV7-7 and TRBJ2-6; TRBD1 agrees at 8 bases. With V trimmed by 5 bases and J by 0 bases, 3 bases remained unmatched. The CDR3 loop spans 16 amino acids. Germline CDR1 is SSHAT and CDR2 is FNYEAQ (reference sequence). As DNA, the CDR3 is TGTGCCAGCAGCCCGGGACAGGCCTCTGGGGCCAACGTCCTGACTTTC. Translating gives CASSPGQASGANVLTF.

The J gene is TRBJ1-1, the V gene TRBV5-1; D call uncertain. CDR1 is SGHRS, CDR2 YFSETQ, per germline. CDR3 length: 17 amino acids. V was trimmed by 2 bases and J by 4 bases, leaving 21 bases between them. CDR3 residues: CASSFVSGPRRGTEAFF. CDR3 sequence (DNA): TGCGCCAGCAGCTTCGTTTCCGGGCCGCGCAGAGGCACTGAAGCTTTCTTT.

CDR3 loop: CASSLGVTSDSPLHF. The CDR3 bases are TGCGCCAGCAGCTTGGGAGTGACAAGTGATTCACCCCTCCACTTT. The rearrangement uses TRBV5-1 and TRBJ1-6; D uncertain. V lost 0 bases, J lost 8 bases, and 12 bases lay in between. The germline V gene encodes CDR1 SGHRS and CDR2 YFSETQ. The CDR3 is 15 amino acids.

This clone was detected only a few times. The chain employs TRBV15 and TRBJ2-2; 12 bases map to TRBD2. The V and J ends lost 4 bases and 6 bases, in that order; junction bases with no gene match: 9. Germline CDR1 is LNHNV and CDR2 is YYDKDF (reference sequence). The CDR3 has 17 amino acids. The CDR3 coding sequence is TGTGCCACCAGCAAGTTCTTGCCTAGCGGGGGGGCCGGGGAGCTGTTTTTT. Translated: CATSKFLPSGGAGELFF. Filled out from reference TRBV15 and TRBJ2-2, the complete variable domain reads DAMVIQNPRYQVTQFGKPVTLSCSQTLNHNVMYWYQQKSSQAPKLLFHYYDKDFNNEADTPDNFQSRRPNTSFCFLDIRSPGLGDTAMYLCATSKFLPSGGAGELFFGEGSRLTVL.

This clone was seen a few times. The chain is built from TRBV6-8 and TRBJ1-6; 7 nucleotides agree with TRBD1. V shed 6 bases, J shed 8 bases, and the junction held 4 bases outside the gene matches. Per germline, CDR1 MNHGY and CDR2 SAAAGT. The CDR3 contains 13 residues. The CDR3 loop reads CASRDRPDSPLHF. The DNA of the CDR3 is TGTGCCAGCAGGGACAGGCCGGATTCACCCCTCCACTTT.

J is TRBJ1-5 and V is TRBV19; D ambiguous. Germline assignment: CDR1 LNHDA and CDR2 SQIVND (reference sequence). CDR3 size: 12 residues. Trimming cost V 3 bases and J 5 bases, with 5 bases left between them. The CDR3 sequence: CASSIYDQPQHF. The CDR3 DNA is TGTGCCAGTAGTATTTATGATCAGCCCCAGCATTTT.

This clone came up a few times. The chain joins TRBV6-8 to TRBJ1-5; 7 nucleotides line up with TRBD1. V gave up 4 bases and J gave up 5 bases; unmatched junction bases: 5. In germline, CDR1 is MNHGY, CDR2 SAAAGT. The CDR3 spans 14 residues. CDR3 protein: CASSLRQGDQPQHF. CDR3 bases: TGTGCCAGCAGTTTGCGACAGGGAGATCAGCCCCAGCATTTT.

The V gene is TRBV11-3, the J gene TRBJ2-5; 7 bases fit TRBD1. J gave up 1 base and V 4 bases, and 6 bases lay outside the gene matches. Per the germline V gene, CDR1 is SGHNT and CDR2 is YENEEA. The CDR3 contains 15 residues. This CDR3 reads CASSSLTGSQETQYF. In DNA form, the CDR3 reads TGTGCCAGCAGCTCCCTGACAGGGAGCCAAGAGACCCAGTACTTC.

Relative to its sample, this clone is medium-sized (0.01 to 0.1%). The chain is built from TRBV11-3 and TRBJ2-7; 11 bases are a match to TRBD2. V lost 6 bases, J lost 7 bases, and 14 bases stayed unmatched. Germline CDR1 and CDR2: SGHNT and YENEEA. The CDR3 contains 16 residues. CDR3 sequence reads: CASRPASGGPSLEQYF. CDR3 in DNA: TGTGCCAGCAGGCCCGCTAGCGGGGGGCCGTCCCTAGAGCAGTACTTC.

In this sample, this clone turned up a few times. This chain joins TRBV4-1 and TRBJ2-7; 10 nucleotides line up with TRBD2. The CDR3 totals 16 residues. J gave up 3 bases and V 1 base, and 6 bases lay outside the gene matches. Germline CDR1 reads MGHRA; CDR2 reads YSYEKL. CDR3 sequence reads: CASSQGPSGGNYEQYF. As DNA, the CDR3 is TGCGCCAGCAGCCAAGGGCCTAGCGGGGGAAACTACGAGCAGTACTTC.

Sample share makes this clone medium-sized (0.01 to 0.1%). The chain couples TRBV4-1 to TRBJ1-5; 7 nucleotides match TRBD1. Germline V gives CDR1 MGHRA, CDR2 YSYEKL. J gave up 5 bases and V 4 bases, and 8 bases lay outside the gene matches. The CDR3 runs 15 residues. The CDR3 sequence: CASSLSTGSYQPQHF. CDR3 nucleotide sequence: TGCGCCAGCAGCCTTTCGACAGGGAGTTATCAGCCCCAGCATTTT.

By proportion, this clone is large. The V and J genes are TRBV11-3 and TRBJ2-7, with TRBD1 matching over 9 bases. In germline, CDR1 is SGHNT, CDR2 YENEEA. The CDR3 spans 14 residues. Germline trimming cut 5 bases from V and 7 bases from J; bases unmatched to any gene: 9. Here the CDR3 reads CASSLTGGAGEQYF. In nucleotides, the CDR3 is TGTGCCAGCAGCCTCACAGGGGGCGCGGGTGAGCAGTACTTC.

The chain uses TRBV7-1 and TRBJ2-3; 7 bases map to TRBD2. TRBV7-1 is an ORF, and what it does is uncertain. The CDR3 runs 15 residues. V trimming: 5 bases; J trimming: 0 bases; junction bases outside the gene matches: 5. The CDR3 DNA reads TGTGCCAGCAGCCCCTACGGGGGGAGCACAGATACGCAGTATTTT. Translating gives CASSPYGGSTDTQYF.

This clone is medium-sized within its sample. The chain employs TRBV6-8 and TRBJ2-7; unclear D gene. V lost 2 bases, J lost 0 bases, and 14 bases lay in between. Germline lookup yields CDR1 MNHGY and CDR2 SAAAGT. This CDR3 is built from 16 residues. CDR3 region: CASSYPTQRNSYEQYF. Here the CDR3 DNA reads TGTGCCAGCAGTTACCCCACCCAGAGGAACTCCTACGAGCAGTACTTC.

This chain links TRBV4-1 with TRBJ1-1, with 7 positions matching TRBD1. With 4 bases clipped from V and 10 bases from J, the junction kept 15 bases outside the gene matches. CDR3 length: 15 residues. Germline values: CDR1 MGHRA, CDR2 YSYEKL. The CDR3 DNA is TGCGCCAGCAGCCCGACAAAGGGACAGCTCCCGAGAGCTTTCTTT. It encodes CASSPTKGQLPRAFF.

The rearrangement joins TRBV12-2 to TRBJ2-1; the D call in the table, TRBD2, was not verified against the DNA. TRBV12-2 is labeled a pseudogene. The CDR3 runs to 19 residues. Here the CDR3 DNA reads TGTGCAAGTCGCTTAGCCCGGGCGACTAGCGGGGGTCCTTACAATGAGCAGTTCTTC. It is translated as CASRLARATSGGPYNEQFF.

The chain is built from TRBV5-1 and TRBJ2-3, with D unclear. Deletions cut 0 bases from V and 1 base from J, with 9 bases between. There are 15 residues in the CDR3. The V gene's germline CDR1 is SGHRS and CDR2 YFSETQ. The CDR3 sequence: CASSLDGRGTDTQYF. DNA of the CDR3: TGCGCCAGCAGCTTGGACGGTAGGGGCACAGATACGCAGTATTTT.

The chain uses TRBV6-8 and TRBJ1-2; D is ambiguous. Germline CDR1 and CDR2: MNHGY and SAAAGT. With 6 bases removed from V and 0 bases from J, the gap between germline ends came to 17 bases. This CDR3 spans 16 amino acids. The CDR3 nucleotides read TGTGCCAGCAGCCCCGGGCGTCGAGCGACTAACTATGGCTACACCTTC. It is translated as CASSPGRRATNYGYTF.

V is TRBV2 and J is TRBJ2-1; 9 bases map to TRBD1. The CDR3 is made up of 14 amino acids. The trim removed 8 bases at V and 8 bases at J, leaving 10 bases unmatched. Germline CDR1 and CDR2: SNHLY and FYNNEI. In DNA form, the CDR3 reads TGTGCCAGCGGTTCCGGGACAGGGAACGATGAGCAGTTCTTC. As protein: CASGSGTGNDEQFF.

By share, this clone counts as medium-sized (0.01 to 0.1%). V and J are TRBV7-1 and TRBJ2-3; 8 nucleotides match TRBD1. TRBV7-1 is an ORF, with its function uncertain. The CDR3 contains 13 residues. V gave up 5 bases and J gave up 4 bases; unmatched junction bases: 2. This CDR3 reads CASSPTGADTQYF. The DNA of the CDR3 is TGTGCCAGCAGCCCGACAGGGGCAGATACGCAGTATTTT.

This clone was detected only a few times. The chain is built from TRBV11-3 and TRBJ2-5; TRBD2 is a possible D gene (6 bases). The ends were cut back, 4 bases at V and 2 bases at J, with 14 bases in the middle. From germline, CDR1 is SGHNT and CDR2 YENEEA. The CDR3 length is 15 residues. The CDR3 protein is CASSSWTNQQETQYF. The CDR3 DNA sequence: TGTGCCAGCAGCTCCTGGACTAACCAGCAAGAGACCCAGTACTTC.

This clone was recorded once. The rearrangement joins TRBV5-1 to TRBJ1-4, with 8 bases fitting TRBD1. CDR3 length: 16 residues. CDR1 and CDR2 (germline): SGHRS, YFSETQ. The V segment lost 4 bases and the J segment 7 bases; nucleotides outside the gene matches: 12. The DNA of the CDR3 is TGCGCCAGCAGCGCACTAGGACAGGGAAGCGGTGAAAAACTGTTTTTT. Encoded protein: CASSALGQGSGEKLFF.

For this clone: The junction departs from the called germline gene at one end, perhaps through a read error. The CDR3 protein is CASSLEGATGRAFF. In DNA form, the CDR3 reads TGCGCCAGCAGTTTGGAAGGTGCTACAGGGAGGGCTTTCTTT. This sequence joins TRBV5-1 and TRBJ1-1; TRBD1 might be the D (6 bases). The germline gives CDR1 SGHRS, CDR2 YFSETQ. This CDR3 has 14 amino acids.